The 5 T cell receptor beta chains reported below all come from one sample, sequenced in a study of shared clonotypes between healthy human individuals. The naive CD8 fraction comprised CD45RO-negative cells positively selected for CCR7 and excluded terminally differentiated effector memory CD45RA+ cells. Here immunoSEQ multiplex PCR was the method, and the copy in TCRdb shows in-frame clones only, minus some. The data contain 1.5 million to 2.5 million clones, roughly 94% of them seen just once; the ten biggest clones take up more than 0.9%. The sample comprised naive CD8+ T cells sorted from blood. These receptors were obtained from a man aged 18 to 29 in good health.

The chain is built from TRBV13 and TRBJ1-2; TRBD1 aligns across 8 bases. This CDR3 region has 16 residues. CDR1 PRHDT and CDR2 FYEKMQ come from the germline V gene (reference sequence). After removal of 0 bases from V and 4 bases from J, the junction contained 7 bases not matched to a gene. CDR3 region: CASSLGTGDVIYGYTF. In nucleotides, the CDR3 is TGTGCCAGCAGCTTAGGGACAGGGGATGTAATCTATGGCTACACCTTC.

The gene calls are TRBV7-9 and TRBJ2-1, with D unclear. Looked up from germline, CDR1 is SEHNR and CDR2 is FQNEAQ (reference sequence). V was cut by 5 bases and J by 8 bases, with 16 bases left in between. The CDR3 length is 14 residues. The CDR3 sequence: CASSQTRPDYEQFF. In DNA form, the CDR3 reads TGTGCCAGCAGCCAAACCCGCCCTGACTATGAGCAGTTCTTC.

The chain employs TRBV27 and TRBJ1-5; D is ambiguous. The CDR3 contains 16 residues. V was shortened by 5 bases and J by 1 base, with 15 bases between the two germline ends. Germline CDR1 reads MNHEY; CDR2 reads SMNVEV (reference sequence). CDR3 coding DNA: TGTGCCAGCAGTCCGTTGCCCGGGGTAAGCAATCAGCCCCAGCATTTT. The encoded protein is CASSPLPGVSNQPQHF.

This chain connects TRBV14 to TRBJ1-2; D ambiguous. The V and J ends lost 2 bases and 4 bases respectively, with 11 bases between them. Germline CDR1 and CDR2: SGHDN and FVKESK. There are 14 residues in the CDR3. This CDR3 is CASSQRTDAYGYTF. In nucleotides, the CDR3 is TGTGCCAGCAGCCAAAGGACGGACGCCTATGGCTACACCTTC.

A single count supports this clone. V is TRBV5-4 and J is TRBJ2-1; no firm D call. V lost 2 bases and J 3 bases, leaving 12 bases between the germline ends. The germline gives CDR1 SGHNT, CDR2 YYREEE (reference sequence). The CDR3 contains 15 residues. Here the CDR3 DNA reads TGTGCCAGCAGCTTCGGTGTAGCTAACTACAATGAGCAGTTCTTC. Translated, it gives CASSFGVANYNEQFF.